This passage covers 26 T cell receptor beta chains from one sample sequenced in a study of blood T cell repertoires in COVID-19. Profiled with immunoSEQ multiplex PCR; TCRdb holds only in-frame clones, not every one. The sample contains 300,000 to 400,000 clones, about 90% of which appear only once. The sequenced sample consisted of peripheral blood. These receptor sequences come from a woman between 18 and 29 years old who had recovered from COVID-19.

Points on this clone: This sample also contains other DNA sequences that code for the same CDR3. The V and J genes are TRBV4-1 and TRBJ1-2, with 7 bases identical to TRBD1. Germline lookup yields CDR1 MGHRA and CDR2 YSYEKL. Trimming cost V 0 bases and J 2 bases; bases outside gene matches: 3. This CDR3 comprises 15 residues. The CDR3 spells CASSQERGPNYGYTF. The CDR3 DNA sequence: TGCGCCAGCAGCCAAGAGAGGGGGCCCAACTATGGCTACACCTTC.

The genes are TRBV6-1 and TRBJ1-2; D gene uncertain. There are 12 residues in the CDR3. The germline V gene encodes CDR1 MNHNS and CDR2 SASEGT. V lost 3 bases to trimming and J lost 5 bases, with 7 bases between them. CDR3 sequence (DNA): TGTGCCAGCAGTGAGCAGTCATATGGCTACACCTTC. Its protein is CASSEQSYGYTF.

The rearrangement links TRBV6-4 to TRBJ2-2, with 8 positions matching TRBD1. The CDR3 is made up of 15 amino acids. The germline V gene encodes CDR1 MRHNA and CDR2 SNTAGT. The ends lost 2 bases at V and 1 base at J; junction bases unmatched: 0. The CDR3 sequence: CASSDGTGNTGELFF. CDR3 sequence (DNA): TGTGCCAGCAGTGACGGGACAGGGAACACCGGGGAGCTGTTTTTT.

This CDR3 is CAWSGLDEKLFF. The CDR3 bases are TGTGCCTGGAGTGGACTTGATGAAAAACTGTTTTTT. The chain is built from TRBV30 and TRBJ1-4; D not resolved. The V gene's germline CDR1 is GTSNPN and CDR2 SVGIG (reference sequence). Trimming shortened V by 1 base and J by 6 bases, and 6 bases separated the two germline ends. The CDR3 has 12 amino acids. Variable domain in full (rest from reference TRBV30 and TRBJ1-4): SQTIHQWPATLVQPVGSPLSLECTVEGTSNPNLYWYRQAAGRGLQLLFYSVGIGQISSEVPQNLSASRPQDRQFILSSKKLLLSDSGFYLCAWSGLDEKLFFGSGTQLSVL.

This clone was picked up a small number of times. This sequence joins TRBV2 and TRBJ2-2; D perhaps matches TRBD2 (5 bases). This CDR3 spans 16 amino acids. CDR1 SNHLY and CDR2 FYNNEI come from the germline V gene. V was shortened by 6 bases and J by 3 bases, with 17 bases between the two germline ends. CDR3 sequence (DNA): TGTGCCAGCAGGGACCCCCCTGGAGGTGACACCGGGGAGCTGTTTTTT. Its translation is CASRDPPGGDTGELFF.

The chain employs TRBV5-1 and TRBJ1-4, with 7 bases aligning to TRBD1. With V trimmed by 4 bases and J by 8 bases, 5 bases remained unmatched. The CDR3 totals 13 residues. CDR1 and CDR2 from the germline V gene are SGHRS and YFSETQ. The CDR3 loop is CASSRAGGEKLFF. CDR3 coding DNA: TGCGCCAGCAGCCGGGCAGGGGGAGAAAAACTGTTTTTT.

The chain has TRBV28 and TRBJ2-1, with D tentatively TRBD2 (6 bases). V was cut by 5 bases and J by 2 bases, with 13 bases left in between. The germline V gene has CDR1 MDHEN and CDR2 SYDVKM. CDR3 length: 15 amino acids. Here the CDR3 reads CASSPRLAPYNEQFF. The DNA of the CDR3 is TGTGCCAGCAGTCCCCGTCTAGCGCCCTACAATGAGCAGTTCTTC. Combining the CDR3 with reference TRBV28 and TRBJ2-1 gives the whole variable domain DVKVTQSSRYLVKRTGEKVFLECVQDMDHENMFWYRQDPGLGLRLIYFSYDVKMKEKGDIPEGYSVSREKKERFSLILESASTNQTSMYLCASSPRLAPYNEQFFGPGTRLTVL.

The V and J genes are TRBV15 and TRBJ1-5; TRBD1 matches 8 bases. The CDR3 contains 18 residues. Looked up from germline, CDR1 is LNHNV and CDR2 is YYDKDF (reference sequence). The V segment lost 4 bases and the J segment 0 bases; nucleotides outside the gene matches: 11. CDR3 DNA: TGTGCCACCAGCACCCTAGTGACAGGGGCCTATAGCAATCAGCCCCAGCATTTT. Its protein is CATSTLVTGAYSNQPQHF.

In its sample, this clone was seen a few times. The chain recombines TRBV6-2 or TRBV6-3 with TRBJ2-1; 10 nucleotides line up with TRBD2. The V segment lost 5 bases and the J segment 6 bases; nucleotides outside the gene matches: 4. The CDR3 runs to 14 residues. Germline lookup yields CDR1 MNHEY and CDR2 SVGEGT. The CDR3, as DNA: TGTGCCAGCAGTACGGGACTAGCGTCCAATGAGCAGTTCTTC. This translates into CASSTGLASNEQFF.

This clone was picked up one time. Here the CDR3 DNA reads TGTGCCAGCAGTCCCGAATTTTTGGGGACATCCAACGAGCAGTACGTC. Translation gives CASSPEFLGTSNEQYV. The rearrangement joins TRBV27 to TRBJ2-7, with D tentatively TRBD1 (6 bases). The V end was cut by 5 bases, the J end by 5 bases, with 22 bases between. The germline CDR1 and CDR2 sequences are MNHEY and SMNVEV (reference sequence). The CDR3 runs to 16 residues.

The V and J genes are TRBV3-1 (or the pseudogene TRBV3-2) and TRBJ1-2; D might be TRBD1 (5 bases). Germline CDR1 and CDR2: LGHDT and YNNKEL (reference sequence). CDR3 size: 15 residues. Trimming left V 8 bases short and J 4 bases short, with 20 bases between. Here the CDR3 reads CASGDGGKASYGYTF. CDR3 nucleotide sequence: TGTGCCAGCGGGGATGGGGGGAAAGCATCCTATGGCTACACCTTC.

This clone occurred a few times. The chain combines TRBV5-1 with TRBJ2-2; 10 bases match TRBD2. Looked up from germline, CDR1 is SGHRS and CDR2 is YFSETQ. CDR3 length: 16 amino acids. V was clipped by 3 bases and J by 1 base; unmatched bases: 3. The chain's CDR3 is CASSSGTSVNTGELFF. The CDR3 nucleotides are TGCGCCAGCAGCTCTGGGACTAGCGTGAACACCGGGGAGCTGTTTTTT.

The chain has TRBV7-8 and TRBJ2-7; 10 nucleotides line up with TRBD1. This CDR3 has 15 residues. With V trimmed by 2 bases and J by 4 bases, 5 bases remained unmatched. From germline, CDR1 is SGHVS and CDR2 FQNEAQ. CDR3 residues: CASSLRGDRGYEQYV. DNA for the CDR3: TGTGCCAGCAGCTTAAGGGGGGACAGGGGATACGAGCAGTACGTC.

The rearrangement links TRBV4-3 to TRBJ1-1; D perhaps matches TRBD1 (5 bases). Trimming took 2 bases from V and 3 from J, leaving 19 bases between them. The CDR3 length is 17 residues. Germline CDR1 is LGHNA and CDR2 is YSLEER. The CDR3 loop reads CASSQFIRYGGDTEAFF. CDR3 in DNA: TGCGCCAGCAGCCAATTCATTCGATATGGAGGGGACACTGAAGCTTTCTTT.

The chain joins TRBV3-1 (or the pseudogene TRBV3-2) to TRBJ2-5; a weak D match, TRBD1 (6 bases). V was shortened by 1 base and J by 1 base, with 10 bases between the two germline ends. The germline V gene encodes CDR1 LGHDT and CDR2 YNNKEL (reference sequence). CDR3 length: 15 amino acids. CDR3: CASSQAGTSQETQYF. DNA of the CDR3: TGTGCCAGCAGCCAAGCCGGGACAAGCCAAGAGACCCAGTACTTC.

This rearrangement joins TRBV7-8 to TRBJ1-1; D is uncertain. The CDR3 contains 12 residues. Germline V gene lookup returns CDR1 SGHVS and CDR2 FQNEAQ. Trimming cost V 5 bases and J 3 bases, with 7 bases left between them. This CDR3 reads CASSLSYTEAFF. In DNA form, the CDR3 reads TGTGCCAGCAGCCTGTCTTACACTGAAGCTTTCTTT. The full variable domain, in which reference TRBV7-8 and TRBJ1-1 provide the parts outside the CDR3, is GAGVSQSPRYKVAKRGQDVALRCDPISGHVSLFWYQQALGQGPEFLTYFQNEAQLDKSGLPSDRFFAERPEGSVSTLKIQRTQQEDSAVYLCASSLSYTEAFFGQGTRLTVV.

This chain links TRBV6-1 with TRBJ2-1, with 9 bases that match TRBD2. CDR1 is MNHNS and CDR2 is SASEGT in the germline V gene. CDR3 length: 15 amino acids. V trimming: 2 bases; J trimming: 6 bases; junction bases outside the gene matches: 5. For the CDR3, the DNA is TGTGCCAGCAGTGAATGGTTAGCGGGAGTCAATGAGCAGTTCTTC. Translation: CASSEWLAGVNEQFF.

The chain carries TRBV9 and TRBJ1-2; D is perhaps TRBD1 (5 bases). CDR1 is SGDLS and CDR2 is YYNGEE in the germline V gene. This CDR3 comprises 12 residues. V shed 4 bases and J shed 7 bases, with 11 bases lying between them. The CDR3 nucleotides are TGTGCCAGCAGCCCCAGGGCTCGTGGCTACACCTTC. Translation gives CASSPRARGYTF.

The count of this clone is one. V is TRBV11-3 and J is TRBJ2-4, with D possibly matching TRBD2 (5 bases). The germline V gene encodes CDR1 SGHNT and CDR2 YENEEA. CDR3 length equals 16 residues. Trimming shortened V by 2 bases and J by 6 bases, and 17 bases separated the two germline ends. CDR3: CASSLSKGRGGNIQYF. The CDR3 nucleotides are TGTGCCAGCAGCTTAAGTAAAGGTCGGGGTGGAAACATTCAGTACTTC.

V usage is TRBV5-8 and J usage is TRBJ1-3; D unresolved. CDR1 and CDR2 (germline): SGHTS, YDEGEE. This CDR3 region has 17 residues. The V end was cut by 0 bases, the J end by 3 bases, with 16 bases between. CDR3 loop: CASSLVSRREGGNTIYF. The CDR3 DNA follows: TGTGCCAGCAGCTTGGTGTCCAGGAGGGAAGGTGGAAACACCATATATTTT.

The chain links TRBV12-3 or TRBV12-4 to TRBJ1-1, with no clear D. V lost 6 bases, J lost 7 bases, and 15 bases lay in between. This CDR3 is 13 amino acids long. The CDR3: CASSRTGVSEAFF. The CDR3 DNA is TGTGCCAGCAGCCGTACGGGAGTGAGTGAAGCTTTCTTT.

The chain is built from TRBV7-9 and TRBJ2-2, with 11 nucleotides matching TRBD2. The CDR3 runs 16 residues. Germline V gene lookup returns CDR1 SEHNR and CDR2 FQNEAQ (reference sequence). V lost 5 bases, J lost 6 bases, and 8 bases stayed unmatched. The CDR3 sequence: CASSTLVAGGPGELFF. DNA of the CDR3: TGTGCCAGCAGCACCTTAGTAGCGGGAGGGCCCGGGGAGCTGTTTTTT.

Written as DNA, the CDR3 is TGTGCCAGCAGTGAAGAGAGGGCGGGGGAGCCCCTTTACGAGCAGTACGTC. Translation: CASSEERAGEPLYEQYV. V gene TRBV6-1 combines with J gene TRBJ2-7, with 7 bases fitting TRBD2. The V and J ends lost 1 base and 4 bases, in that order; junction bases with no gene match: 13. The CDR3 extends over 17 amino acids. Germline V gives CDR1 MNHNS, CDR2 SASEGT.

V gene TRBV10-2 combines with J gene TRBJ2-7; 7 bases line up with TRBD2. Germline trimming cut 6 bases from V and 3 bases from J; bases unmatched to any gene: 8. Germline lookup yields CDR1 WSHSY and CDR2 SAAADI. The CDR3 is 14 amino acids. In nucleotides, the CDR3 is TGCGCCAGCAGCTCCTCGCCTAGCGGCTACGAGCAGTACGTC. This codes for CASSSSPSGYEQYV.

The V and J genes are TRBV27 and TRBJ1-1; unclear D gene. There are 13 residues in the CDR3. Germline lookup yields CDR1 MNHEY and CDR2 SMNVEV (reference sequence). V was shortened by 2 bases and J by 0 bases, with 4 bases between the two germline ends. CDR3 nucleotide sequence: TGTGCCAGCAGTTTACTTATGAACACTGAAGCTTTCTTT. As protein: CASSLLMNTEAFF.

The chain uses TRBV11-2 and TRBJ1-2; TRBD1 aligns across 8 bases. This CDR3 region has 17 residues. Germline-derived CDR1 and CDR2 are SGHAT and FQNNGV. J gave up 7 bases and V 3 bases, and 16 bases lay outside the gene matches. The DNA for the CDR3 is TGTGCCAGCAGCTTTCGGTCCGATCAGGGGGCGTATTGTGGCTACACCTTC. Translation gives CASSFRSDQGAYCGYTF.